Listed here are 23 T cell receptor beta chains from one sample, sequenced in a study of PD-1 blockade in classical Hodgkin lymphoma. Produced via immunoSEQ multiplex PCR; TCRdb's table is partial and in-frame only. The sample has about 94,000 clones, about 88% seen once. Every patient was affected by relapse after autologous stem cell transplantation, while exposure to brentuximab vedotin was not uniform. The input for sequencing was peripheral blood mononuclear cells (PBMCs), taken before the second cycle of nivolumab. The receptors stem from a human donor with classical Hodgkin lymphoma.

The chain uses TRBV6-5 and TRBJ2-1; tentatively, D is TRBD2 (5 bases). The ends were cut back, 2 bases at V and 4 bases at J, with 6 bases in the middle. Germline CDR1 and CDR2: MNHEY and SVGAGI. There are 13 residues in the CDR3. The CDR3 DNA is TGTGCCAGCAGTTACGGCGGGTACAATGAGCAGTTCTTC. Its protein is CASSYGGYNEQFF.

This chain uses TRBV4-2 with TRBJ2-6, with D unclear. CDR1 and CDR2 (germline): LGHNA, YNFKEQ. The V and J ends lost 3 bases and 1 base respectively, with 10 bases between them. This CDR3 is built from 16 residues. DNA for the CDR3: TGTGCCAGCAGCCATGAATTAGGATCTGGGGCCAACGTCCTGACTTTC. Protein: CASSHELGSGANVLTF.

CDR3 sequence: CASSQMRRGRDTEAFF. DNA for the CDR3: TGCGCCAGCAGCCAGATGAGGCGGGGGCGGGACACTGAAGCTTTCTTT. The rearrangement uses TRBV4-1 and TRBJ1-1; a possible D gene is TRBD1 (6 bases). Deletions cut 3 bases from V and 3 bases from J, with 17 bases between. The V gene's germline CDR1 is MGHRA and CDR2 YSYEKL. The CDR3 totals 16 residues.

The rearrangement joins TRBV7-6 to TRBJ2-7; 7 bases match TRBD1. This CDR3 region has 15 residues. Germline V gene data show CDR1 as SGHVS and CDR2 as FNYEAQ. The V and J ends lost 2 bases and 2 bases, in that order; junction bases with no gene match: 6. The CDR3 sequence is CASSLFGTATYEQYF. CDR3 DNA: TGTGCCAGCAGCTTATTCGGGACAGCGACCTACGAGCAGTACTTC.

This sequence joins TRBV28 and TRBJ2-1, with D uncertain. Germline CDR1 MDHEN, CDR2 SYDVKM. The CDR3 contains 11 residues. V was clipped by 3 bases and J by 7 bases, with 4 bases between them. CDR3 loop: CASSFRNEQFF. The CDR3 bases are TGTGCCAGCAGTTTCCGGAATGAGCAGTTCTTC.

The chain carries TRBV5-1 and TRBJ2-2, with D possibly being TRBD2 (6 bases). V was trimmed by 6 bases and J by 4 bases, leaving 13 bases between them. The CDR3 consists of 14 residues. Per germline, CDR1 SGHRS and CDR2 YFSETQ. The CDR3 reads CASMERGSTGELFF. The CDR3 DNA follows: TGCGCCAGCATGGAACGGGGGAGCACCGGGGAGCTGTTTTTT.

The V and J genes are TRBV19 and TRBJ2-6; the D is unclear. The CDR3 sequence is 14 residues long. The germline CDR1 and CDR2 sequences are LNHDA and SQIVND (reference sequence). Trimming left V 4 bases short and J 4 bases short, with 8 bases between. Here the CDR3 reads CASSTYTGANVLTF. CDR3 DNA: TGTGCCAGTAGTACCTATACGGGGGCCAACGTCCTGACTTTC.

This clone was seen a single time. The chain links TRBV6-5 to TRBJ2-1; TRBD2 matches at 7 bases. Germline V gives CDR1 MNHEY, CDR2 SVGAGI. Unmatched junction bases numbered 10, after V lost 2 bases and J lost 9 bases. CDR3 length: 15 residues. CDR3 nucleotide sequence: TGTGCCAGCAGTTACGTATTGGCGGGAGTTGGTGAGCAGTTCTTC. This encodes CASSYVLAGVGEQFF.

The chain employs TRBV6-1 and TRBJ1-5; D is ambiguous. The V end was cut by 6 bases, the J end by 4 bases, with 7 bases between. This CDR3 has 12 residues. Germline-derived CDR1 and CDR2 are MNHNS and SASEGT. The CDR3 bases are TGTGCCAGCAGGGGGTTGAATCAGCCCCAGCATTTT. Its protein is CASRGLNQPQHF.

This sequence joins TRBV10-2 and TRBJ1-1; weak D call: TRBD1 (5 bases). CDR3 length: 14 residues. Germline V gene data show CDR1 as WSHSY and CDR2 as SAAADI. Trimming left V 4 bases short and J 6 bases short, with 15 bases between. Here the CDR3 reads CASSGVVGRAEAFF. The CDR3 nucleotides read TGCGCCAGCAGTGGGGTGGTGGGGCGCGCTGAAGCTTTCTTT.

This clone was seen once. The chain combines TRBV6-1 with TRBJ2-1; D gene ambiguous. Per the germline V gene, CDR1 is MNHNS and CDR2 is SASEGT. The CDR3 runs to 13 residues. The V end lost 10 bases, the J end lost 0 bases, and 10 bases lay between the germline ends. The CDR3 spells CATGQASYNEQFF. The CDR3 coding sequence is TGTGCCACAGGCCAGGCCTCCTACAATGAGCAGTTCTTC.

The J gene is TRBJ2-7, the V gene TRBV9; no firm D call. CDR3 length: 14 residues. Looked up from germline, CDR1 is SGDLS and CDR2 is YYNGEE. The germline V and J ends were trimmed by 0 bases and 0 bases, with 7 bases remaining between them. The CDR3 DNA follows: TGTGCCAGCAGCGTAGGTCCCGGCTCCTACGAGCAGTACTTC. Translating it yields CASSVGPGSYEQYF.

The chain combines TRBV28 with TRBJ2-7, with D unclear. Germline values: CDR1 MDHEN, CDR2 SYDVKM. This CDR3 spans 11 amino acids. V lost 4 bases and J 1 base, leaving 2 bases between the germline ends. This chain's CDR3 is CASSSSYEQYF. The CDR3 DNA is TGTGCCAGCAGTTCGTCCTACGAGCAGTACTTC.

V is TRBV6-5 and J is TRBJ1-2, with TRBD1 as a possible D gene (5 bases). V lost 4 bases, J lost 2 bases, and 11 bases lay in between. This CDR3 region has 14 residues. CDR1 MNHEY and CDR2 SVGAGI come from the germline V gene. In DNA, the CDR3 is TGTGCCAGCAGTTCAGGGACCCCAAACTATGGCTACACCTTC. This encodes CASSSGTPNYGYTF.

In regard to this clone: The sample has other DNA sequences that encode this CDR3 too. The V and J genes are TRBV6-1 and TRBJ2-2; D not resolved. CDR1 and CDR2 (germline): MNHNS, SASEGT. Between the trimmed V and J ends, which lost 1 base and 1 base, there was a span of 1 base. The CDR3 length is 13 residues. In nucleotides, the CDR3 is TGTGCCAGCAGTGAAGGGAACACCGGGGAGCTGTTTTTT. Amino acids: CASSEGNTGELFF.

The V gene is TRBV27, the J gene TRBJ2-2; D not certain. The CDR3 is 13 residues long. Germline V gives CDR1 MNHEY, CDR2 SMNVEV (reference sequence). Trimming pared 3 bases from V and 1 base from J, leaving 3 bases between. The DNA for the CDR3 is TGTGCCAGCAGTTTTTTGAACACCGGGGAGCTGTTTTTT. It yields the protein CASSFLNTGELFF.

This chain links TRBV11-2 with TRBJ2-5; TRBD2 matches 13 bases. Germline assignment: CDR1 SGHAT and CDR2 FQNNGV. The length of the CDR3 is 17 residues. The V segment lost 2 bases and the J segment 4 bases; nucleotides outside the gene matches: 7. CDR3 sequence (DNA): TGTGCCAGCAGCTTACCCCACGGACTAGCGGGGGCAGAGACCCAGTACTTC. Translation: CASSLPHGLAGAETQYF.

The chain joins TRBV7-9 to TRBJ1-2; 9 bases agree with TRBD1. Per the germline V gene, CDR1 is SEHNR and CDR2 is FQNEAQ (reference sequence). The J segment lost 10 bases and the V segment lost 4 bases, leaving 4 bases of the junction unmatched. This CDR3 has 12 residues. CDR3 region: CASSYRDRDYTF. For the CDR3, the DNA is TGTGCCAGCAGCTACCGGGACAGGGACTACACCTTC.

V usage is TRBV7-3 and J usage is TRBJ2-5; D is undetermined. CDR1 is SGHTA, CDR2 FQGTGA, per germline. The CDR3 is 13 residues long. V lost 5 bases to trimming and J lost 0 bases, with 7 bases between them. The CDR3 nucleotides are TGTGCCAGCAGCCATGGTTACCAAGAGACCCAGTACTTC. Its translation: CASSHGYQETQYF.

The rearrangement uses TRBV5-1 and TRBJ1-2, with D hard to call. This CDR3 is 13 amino acids long. Trimming shortened V by 0 bases and J by 5 bases, and 8 bases separated the two germline ends. Germline V gene lookup returns CDR1 SGHRS and CDR2 YFSETQ. Written as DNA, the CDR3 is TGCGCCAGCAGCTTGGCCAAGGCGTATGGCTACACCTTC. It specifies CASSLAKAYGYTF.

This clone was seen ten or more times. The chain is built from TRBV4-1 and TRBJ1-4; 7 bases fit TRBD1. From germline, CDR1 is MGHRA and CDR2 YSYEKL. This CDR3 has 17 amino acids. The V gene end was trimmed by 3 bases and the J gene end by 7 bases; junction bases not matched to a gene: 14. The CDR3 region has the DNA TGCGCCAGCAGCCATGGAGGAGGGGGCGCGAAAGGTGAAAAACTGTTTTTT. It is translated as CASSHGGGGAKGEKLFF.

The gene calls are TRBV30 and TRBJ2-1; 10 nucleotides line up with TRBD2. Germline CDR1 reads GTSNPN; CDR2 reads SVGIG (reference sequence). CDR3 length: 16 residues. V lost 1 base, J lost 3 bases, and 6 bases stayed unmatched. The CDR3: CAWSEWGLALYNEQFF. The CDR3 nucleotides read TGTGCCTGGAGTGAGTGGGGACTAGCGCTCTACAATGAGCAGTTCTTC.

V usage is TRBV18 and J usage is TRBJ2-5; D gene ambiguous. Germline V gene lookup returns CDR1 KGHSH and CDR2 LQKENI. This CDR3 region has 13 residues. V lost 0 bases and J 5 bases, leaving 7 bases between the germline ends. The CDR3 protein is CASSPPGLETQYF. In DNA, the CDR3 is TGTGCCAGCTCACCACCGGGTCTGGAGACCCAGTACTTC. The complete variable domain, with remaining parts taken from reference TRBV18 and TRBJ2-5, reads NAGVMQNPRHLVRRRGQEARLRCSPMKGHSHVYWYRQLPEEGLKFMVYLQKENIIDESGMPKERFSAEFPKEGPSILRIQQVVRGDSAAYFCASSPPGLETQYFGPGTRLLVL.